This T cell receptor beta chain came from a study of T-cell reconstitution after alpha-beta-depleted transplantation in children. Study-wide points: In patients about two months after transplant, alpha-beta T cells reportedly arose from several hundred expanded graft clones. Surviving recipient T cells and thymic progenitors underlay high day-60 TCRbeta diversity in some patients. After one year, T-cell counts and TCRbeta diversity mostly came from new T cells.

The library targeted TCRbeta and was prepared with unique molecular identifiers. In TCRdb, the PCR reads were re-called with MiXCR into one record per CDR3 protein. The sample carries some 350,000 distinct CDR3 sequences, roughly 15% recorded once. CDR1 is LGHNA, CDR2 YNFKEQ, per germline. The CDR3 is 14 residues long. Trimming took 0 bases from V and 4 from J, leaving 10 bases between them. On this clonotype itself: The antigen remains unidentified.

V gene TRBV4-2 combines with J gene TRBJ2-7; D gene uncertain. This sequence originates from a male patient under 10 years old who had a stem cell transplant for acute lymphoblastic leukemia, so the T cells may come from the graft donor. The material sequenced was PBMCs, mostly from graft donor cells, taken 360 days after TCRalphabeta/CD19-depleted stem cell transplant. The CDR3 DNA sequence: TGTGCCAGCAGCCAAGAGAGAATACAATACGAGCAGTACTTC. Protein sequence: CASSQERIQYEQYF.